This T cell receptor beta chain is from a study of T cells in localized non-small cell lung cancer (TCRdb year 2020). With regard to the full study: The study analyzed T cell repertoires of a few hundred early-stage NSCLC patients, comparing tumors and uninvolved tumor-adjacent lungs. The cohort was made up of some 240 treatment-naive NSCLC patients whose localized lung tumors had been resected. Of the NSCLC patients, around 130 were male and about a hundred were female, and the mean age was about 69 years. General conclusions and limits of the study: Longer overall survival was associated with higher blood T cell density, whereas shorter survival was associated with higher adjacent-lung clonality. A median of about 61 of the top 100 tumor clones turned up in the paired uninvolved adjacent lung, and roughly 28 of those clones also ranked among the top 100 of that same adjacent lung. Multi-region tumor sequencing was not performed, so intratumor heterogeneity could not be excluded. Uninvolved tumor-adjacent lung showed the highest T cell clonality, higher than tumor, which suggests more focused antigenic responses in the uninvolved tumor-adjacent lung. Because of the exploratory design, TCR variables were selected using unadjusted p-values without false-discovery rate correction.

This clone was counted a single time. Its antigen is still unknown. No base qualities exist here, and no much larger clone lies one base off it. Taken from cysteine to phenylalanine, the CDR3 has 14 residues. Just CDR3 DNA is preserved here, 42 bases in frame from base 1. For CDR1 and CDR2, the germline V gene lists MNHNS and SASEGT. The trim is 6 bases for V and 3 bases for J, with a gap of 14 bases between the germline ends. At diagnosis, tumor, uninvolved tumor-adjacent lung and peripheral blood were collected and then preserved as a mix of FFPE and fresh-frozen material. For TCR repertoire profiling, blood samples were analyzed in the form of peripheral blood mononuclear cells. The immunoSEQ Assay was used to sequence TCR beta CDR3 regions from DNA. In the authors' own workflow: To compute T cell density, TCR beta template counts were normalized to usable DNA, which was estimated by amplifying housekeeping genes. Using the preseqR package, richness was estimated by extrapolating to 120,000 templates for tissue samples and 400,000 templates for PBMC samples. Clonality was defined by subtracting Pielou's evenness from one. Differential abundance testing on productive amino-acid clonotypes, with a minimum total count of 5 and an alpha of 0.1, was used to identify tissue-enriched TCRs. Repertoire overlap between compartments was quantified with the Jaccard Index and Morisita Overlap Index. GLIPH grouped TCR beta CDR3s together with public tetramer-defined viral CDR3s, and a viral motif had to include at least three viral sequences and also show V-gene enrichment. Sourced from immuneACCESS, this table was stored by TCRdb with only in-frame sequences that have V and J called. A share of the clones is absent; for the studies checked, an unresolved V gene accounts for under half, and the remainder has no known explanation. V and J calls and clone size follow that table, whereas D and trimming were derived from the DNA. This sample holds 40,000 to 65,000 clones; over 80% were observed only once. 15% to 20% of the sample is held by the ten biggest clonotypes.

The rearranged chain carries TRBV6-1 and TRBJ1-1, with the D gene too uncertain to name. Sequenced here: peripheral blood mononuclear cells, sampled before any cancer treatment. The TCR comes from a man aged 35 to 70 with stage III lung adenocarcinoma. The CDR3 protein is CASRGGGRDTEAFF. The sequenced DNA: TGTGCCAGCAGGGGAGGTGGAAGGGACACTGAAGCTTTCTTT.